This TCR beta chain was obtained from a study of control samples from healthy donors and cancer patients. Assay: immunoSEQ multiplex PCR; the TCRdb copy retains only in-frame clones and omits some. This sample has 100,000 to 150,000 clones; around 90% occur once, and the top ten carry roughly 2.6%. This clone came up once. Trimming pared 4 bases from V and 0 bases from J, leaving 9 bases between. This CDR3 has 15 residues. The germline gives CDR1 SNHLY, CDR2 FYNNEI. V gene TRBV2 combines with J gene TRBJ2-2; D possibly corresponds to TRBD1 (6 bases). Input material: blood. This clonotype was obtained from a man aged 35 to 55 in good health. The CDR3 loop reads CASSVEGANTGELFF. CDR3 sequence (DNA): TGTGCCAGCAGTGTAGAGGGGGCGAACACCGGGGAGCTGTTTTTT.